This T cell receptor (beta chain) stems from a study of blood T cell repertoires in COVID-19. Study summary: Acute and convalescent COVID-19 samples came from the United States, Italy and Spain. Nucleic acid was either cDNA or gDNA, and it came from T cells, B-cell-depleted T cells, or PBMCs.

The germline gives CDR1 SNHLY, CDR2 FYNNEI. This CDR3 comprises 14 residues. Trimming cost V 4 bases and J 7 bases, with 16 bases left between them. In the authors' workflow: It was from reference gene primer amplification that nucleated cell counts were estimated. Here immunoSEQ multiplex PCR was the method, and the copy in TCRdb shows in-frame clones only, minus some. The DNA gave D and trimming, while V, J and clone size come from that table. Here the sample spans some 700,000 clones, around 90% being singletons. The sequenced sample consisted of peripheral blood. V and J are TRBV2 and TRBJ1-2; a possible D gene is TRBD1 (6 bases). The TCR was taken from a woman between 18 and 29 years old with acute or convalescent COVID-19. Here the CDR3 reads CASSGYRVEAGYTF. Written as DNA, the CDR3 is TGTGCCAGCAGTGGATACAGGGTGGAGGCTGGCTACACCTTC.